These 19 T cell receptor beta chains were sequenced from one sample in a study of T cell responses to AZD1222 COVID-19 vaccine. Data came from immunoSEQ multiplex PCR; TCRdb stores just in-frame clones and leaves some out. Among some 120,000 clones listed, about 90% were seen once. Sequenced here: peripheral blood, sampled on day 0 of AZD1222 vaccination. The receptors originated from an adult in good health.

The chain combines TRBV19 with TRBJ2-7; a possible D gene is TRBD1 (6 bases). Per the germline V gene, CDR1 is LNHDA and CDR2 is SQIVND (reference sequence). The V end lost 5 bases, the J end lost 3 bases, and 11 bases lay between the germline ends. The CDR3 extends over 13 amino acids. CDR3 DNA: TGTGCCAGTAGTTACTTGGACAGCTACGAGCAGTACTTC. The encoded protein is CASSYLDSYEQYF.

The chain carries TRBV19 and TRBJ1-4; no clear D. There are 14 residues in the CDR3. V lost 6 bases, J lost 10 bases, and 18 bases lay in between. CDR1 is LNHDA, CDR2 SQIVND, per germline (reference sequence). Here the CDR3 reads CASSERTAPGKLFF. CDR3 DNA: TGTGCCAGTAGCGAGAGGACGGCGCCAGGAAAACTGTTTTTT.

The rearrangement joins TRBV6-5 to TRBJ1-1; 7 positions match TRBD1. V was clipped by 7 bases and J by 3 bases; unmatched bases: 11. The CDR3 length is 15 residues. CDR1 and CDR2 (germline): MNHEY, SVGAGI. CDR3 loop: CASIHIQTGDTEAFF. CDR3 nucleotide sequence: TGTGCCAGCATCCATATACAAACAGGGGACACTGAAGCTTTCTTT.

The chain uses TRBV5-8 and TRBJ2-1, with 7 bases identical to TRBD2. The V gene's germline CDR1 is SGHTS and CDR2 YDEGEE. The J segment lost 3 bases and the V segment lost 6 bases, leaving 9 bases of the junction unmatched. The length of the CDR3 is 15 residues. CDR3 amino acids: CASNPGLELYNEQFF. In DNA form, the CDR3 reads TGTGCCAGCAACCCAGGACTAGAACTCTACAATGAGCAGTTCTTC.

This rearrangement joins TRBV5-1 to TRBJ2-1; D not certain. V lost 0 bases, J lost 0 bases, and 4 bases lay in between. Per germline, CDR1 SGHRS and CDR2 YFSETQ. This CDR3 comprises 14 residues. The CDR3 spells CASSLVPSYNEQFF. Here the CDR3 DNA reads TGCGCCAGCAGCTTGGTGCCCTCCTACAATGAGCAGTTCTTC.

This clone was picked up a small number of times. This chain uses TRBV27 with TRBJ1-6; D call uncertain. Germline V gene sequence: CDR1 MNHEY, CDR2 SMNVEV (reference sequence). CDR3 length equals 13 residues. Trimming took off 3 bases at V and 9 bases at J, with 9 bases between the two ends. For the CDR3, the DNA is TGTGCCAGCAGTTTGGTTGGTCTTTCACCCCTCCACTTT. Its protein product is CASSLVGLSPLHF.

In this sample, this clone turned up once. CDR3 sequence: CASSQEISSSFKQFF. In DNA form, the CDR3 reads TGTGCCAGCAGCCAAGAAATTAGCTCCTCATTCAAGCAGTTCTTC. This chain links TRBV4-2 with TRBJ2-1; D not certain. Germline-derived CDR1 and CDR2 are LGHNA and YNFKEQ. CDR3 length equals 15 residues. Trimming shortened V by 0 bases and J by 11 bases, and 17 bases separated the two germline ends.

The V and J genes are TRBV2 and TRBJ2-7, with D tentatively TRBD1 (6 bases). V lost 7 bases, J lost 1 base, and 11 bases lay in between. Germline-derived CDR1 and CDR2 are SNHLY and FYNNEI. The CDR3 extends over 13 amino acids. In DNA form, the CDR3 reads TGTGCCAGCACTGGGGACACATCCTACGAGCAGTACTTC. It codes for CASTGDTSYEQYF.

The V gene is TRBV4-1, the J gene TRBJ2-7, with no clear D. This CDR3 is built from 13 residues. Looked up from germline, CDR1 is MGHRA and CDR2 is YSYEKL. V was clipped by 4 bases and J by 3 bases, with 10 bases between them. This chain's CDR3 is CASSLQLGYEQYF. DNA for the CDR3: TGCGCCAGCAGCCTTCAACTGGGCTACGAGCAGTACTTC.

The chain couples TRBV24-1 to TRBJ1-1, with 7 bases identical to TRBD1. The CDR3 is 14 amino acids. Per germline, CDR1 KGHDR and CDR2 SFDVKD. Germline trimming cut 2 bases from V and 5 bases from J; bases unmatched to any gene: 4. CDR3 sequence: CATSDYPRGTEAFF. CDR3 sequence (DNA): TGTGCCACCAGTGATTATCCCAGGGGGACTGAAGCTTTCTTT.

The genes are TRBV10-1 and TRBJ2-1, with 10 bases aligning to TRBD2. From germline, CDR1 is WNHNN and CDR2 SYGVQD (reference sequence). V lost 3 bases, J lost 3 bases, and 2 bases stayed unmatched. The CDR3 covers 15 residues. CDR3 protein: CASSEGTSVYNEQFF. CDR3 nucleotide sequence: TGCGCCAGCAGTGAAGGGACTAGCGTCTACAATGAGCAGTTCTTC.

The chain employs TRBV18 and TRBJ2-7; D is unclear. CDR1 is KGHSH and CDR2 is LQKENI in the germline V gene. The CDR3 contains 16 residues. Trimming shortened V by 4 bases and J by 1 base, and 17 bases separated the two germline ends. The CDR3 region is CASSLSGNLNSYEQYF. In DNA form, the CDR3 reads TGTGCCAGCTCACTTTCCGGAAATCTAAATTCCTACGAGCAGTACTTC.

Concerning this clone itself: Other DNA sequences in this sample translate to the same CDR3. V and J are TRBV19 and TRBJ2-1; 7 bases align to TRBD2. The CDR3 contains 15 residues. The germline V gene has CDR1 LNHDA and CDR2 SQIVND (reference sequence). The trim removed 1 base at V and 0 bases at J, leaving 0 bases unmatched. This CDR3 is CASSIAGGSYNEQFF. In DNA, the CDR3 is TGTGCCAGTAGTATAGCGGGGGGCTCCTACAATGAGCAGTTCTTC.

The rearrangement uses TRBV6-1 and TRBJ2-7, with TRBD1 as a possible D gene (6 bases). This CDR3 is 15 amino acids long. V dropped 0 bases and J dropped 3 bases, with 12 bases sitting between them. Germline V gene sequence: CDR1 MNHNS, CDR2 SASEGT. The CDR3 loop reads CASSEAGGRFYEQYF. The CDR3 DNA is TGTGCCAGCAGTGAAGCAGGGGGTAGGTTCTACGAGCAGTACTTC.

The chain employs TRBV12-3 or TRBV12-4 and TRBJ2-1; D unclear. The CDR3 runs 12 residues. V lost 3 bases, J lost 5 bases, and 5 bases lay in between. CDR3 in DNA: TGTGCCAGCAGTTTCGTCCACAATGAGCAGTTCTTC. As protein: CASSFVHNEQFF.

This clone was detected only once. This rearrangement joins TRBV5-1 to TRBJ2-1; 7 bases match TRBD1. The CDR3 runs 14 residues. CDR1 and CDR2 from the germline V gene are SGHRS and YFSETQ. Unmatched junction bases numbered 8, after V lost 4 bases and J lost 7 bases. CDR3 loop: CASSGTGVANEQFF. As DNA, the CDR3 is TGCGCCAGCAGCGGTACAGGGGTGGCGAATGAGCAGTTCTTC.

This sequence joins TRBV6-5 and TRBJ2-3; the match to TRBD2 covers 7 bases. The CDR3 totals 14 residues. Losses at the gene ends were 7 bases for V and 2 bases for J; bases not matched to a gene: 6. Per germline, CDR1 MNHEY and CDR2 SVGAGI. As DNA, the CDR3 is TGTGCCAGCATGCCGGGGGGAGCCACAGATACGCAGTATTTT. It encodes CASMPGGATDTQYF.

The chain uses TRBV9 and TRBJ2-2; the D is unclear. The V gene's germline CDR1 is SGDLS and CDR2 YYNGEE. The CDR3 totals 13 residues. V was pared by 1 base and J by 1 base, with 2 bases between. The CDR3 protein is CASSVQNTGELFF. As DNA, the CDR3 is TGTGCCAGCAGCGTACAGAACACCGGGGAGCTGTTTTTT.

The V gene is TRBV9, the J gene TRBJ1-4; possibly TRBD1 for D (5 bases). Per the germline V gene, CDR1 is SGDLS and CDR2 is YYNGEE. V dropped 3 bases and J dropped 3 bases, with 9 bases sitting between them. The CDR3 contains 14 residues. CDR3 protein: CASSGPGPNEKLFF. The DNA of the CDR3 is TGTGCCAGCAGCGGTCCAGGGCCTAATGAAAAACTGTTTTTT. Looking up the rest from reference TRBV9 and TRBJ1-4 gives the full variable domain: DSGVTQTPKHLITATGQRVTLRCSPRSGDLSVYWYQQSLDQGLQFLIQYYNGEERAKGNILERFSAQQFPDLHSELNLSSLELGDSALYFCASSGPGPNEKLFFGSGTQLSVL.